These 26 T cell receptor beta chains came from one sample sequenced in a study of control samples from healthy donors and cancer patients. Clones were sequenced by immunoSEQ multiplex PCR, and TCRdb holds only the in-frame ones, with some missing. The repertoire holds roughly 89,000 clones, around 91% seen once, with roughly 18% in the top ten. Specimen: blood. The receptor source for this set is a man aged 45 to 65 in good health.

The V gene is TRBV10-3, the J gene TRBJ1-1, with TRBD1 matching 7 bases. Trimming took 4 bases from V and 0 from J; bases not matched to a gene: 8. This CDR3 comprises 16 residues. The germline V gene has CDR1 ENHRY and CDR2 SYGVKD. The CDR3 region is CAISGTGPLMNTEAFF. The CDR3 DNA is TGTGCCATCAGTGGGACAGGACCCCTCATGAACACTGAAGCTTTCTTT.

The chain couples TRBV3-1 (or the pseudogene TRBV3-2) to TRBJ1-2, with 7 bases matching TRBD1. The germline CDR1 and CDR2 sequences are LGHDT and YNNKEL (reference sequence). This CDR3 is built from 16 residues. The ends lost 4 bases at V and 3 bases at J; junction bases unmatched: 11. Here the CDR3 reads CASSPFGGGGDYGYTF. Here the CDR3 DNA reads TGTGCCAGCAGCCCGTTTGGAGGGGGCGGGGACTATGGCTACACCTTC.

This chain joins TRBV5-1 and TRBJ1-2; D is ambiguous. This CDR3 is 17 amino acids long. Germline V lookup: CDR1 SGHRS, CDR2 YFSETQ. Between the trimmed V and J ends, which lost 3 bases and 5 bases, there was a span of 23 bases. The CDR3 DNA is TGCGCCAGCAGCTCCCCCTCCCCGGGGATGGGAGTTTATGGCTACACCTTC. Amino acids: CASSSPSPGMGVYGYTF.

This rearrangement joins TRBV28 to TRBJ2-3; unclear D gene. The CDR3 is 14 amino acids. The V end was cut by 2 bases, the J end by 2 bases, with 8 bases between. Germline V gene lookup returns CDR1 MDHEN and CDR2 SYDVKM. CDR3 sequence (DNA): TGTGCCAGCAGTTTAGGGCTCTACACAGATACGCAGTATTTT. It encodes CASSLGLYTDTQYF.

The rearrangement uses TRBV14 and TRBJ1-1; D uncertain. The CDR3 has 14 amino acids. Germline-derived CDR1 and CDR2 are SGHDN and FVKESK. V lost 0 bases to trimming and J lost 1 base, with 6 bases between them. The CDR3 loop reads CASSQEVQNTEAFF. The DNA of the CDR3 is TGTGCCAGCAGCCAAGAGGTACAGAACACTGAAGCTTTCTTT.

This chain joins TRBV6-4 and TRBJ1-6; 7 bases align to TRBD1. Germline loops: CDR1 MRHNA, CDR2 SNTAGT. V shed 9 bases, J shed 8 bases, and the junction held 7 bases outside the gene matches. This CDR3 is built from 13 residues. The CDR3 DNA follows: TGTGCCAGTGCGACAGGGAAGGATTCACCCCTCCACTTT. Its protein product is CASATGKDSPLHF.

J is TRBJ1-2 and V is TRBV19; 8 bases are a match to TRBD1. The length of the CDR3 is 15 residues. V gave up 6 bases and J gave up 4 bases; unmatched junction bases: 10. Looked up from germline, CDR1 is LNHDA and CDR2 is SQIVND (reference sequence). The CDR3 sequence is CASSVETGVFYGYTF. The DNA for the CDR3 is TGTGCCAGTAGCGTTGAGACAGGGGTTTTCTATGGCTACACCTTC.

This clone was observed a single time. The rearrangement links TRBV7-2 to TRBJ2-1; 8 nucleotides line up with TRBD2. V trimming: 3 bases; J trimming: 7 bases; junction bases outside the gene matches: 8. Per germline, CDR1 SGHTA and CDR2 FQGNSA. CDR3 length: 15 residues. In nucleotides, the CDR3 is TGTGCCAGCAGCTTTTCCCGGGGGGGCCGGAATGAGCAGTTCTTC. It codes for CASSFSRGGRNEQFF.

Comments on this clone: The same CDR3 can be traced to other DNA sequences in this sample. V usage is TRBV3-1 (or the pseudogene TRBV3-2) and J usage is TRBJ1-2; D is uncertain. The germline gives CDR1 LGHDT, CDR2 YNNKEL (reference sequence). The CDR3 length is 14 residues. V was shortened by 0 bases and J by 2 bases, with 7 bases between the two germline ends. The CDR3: CASSQEGRNYGYTF. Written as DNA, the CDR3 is TGTGCCAGCAGCCAAGAAGGTCGAAACTATGGCTACACCTTC.

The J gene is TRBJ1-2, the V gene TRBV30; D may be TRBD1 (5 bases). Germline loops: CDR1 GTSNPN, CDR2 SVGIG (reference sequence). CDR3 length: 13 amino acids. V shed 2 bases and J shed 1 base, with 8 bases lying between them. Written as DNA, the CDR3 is TGTGCCTGGAGTCCAGGGCGTAACTATGGCTACACCTTC. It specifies CAWSPGRNYGYTF.

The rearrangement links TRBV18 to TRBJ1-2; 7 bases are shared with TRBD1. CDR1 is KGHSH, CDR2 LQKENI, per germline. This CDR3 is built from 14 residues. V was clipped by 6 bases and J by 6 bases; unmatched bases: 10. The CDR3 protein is CASSQTGATDGYTF. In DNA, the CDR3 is TGTGCCAGCTCGCAAACAGGGGCAACGGATGGCTACACCTTC.

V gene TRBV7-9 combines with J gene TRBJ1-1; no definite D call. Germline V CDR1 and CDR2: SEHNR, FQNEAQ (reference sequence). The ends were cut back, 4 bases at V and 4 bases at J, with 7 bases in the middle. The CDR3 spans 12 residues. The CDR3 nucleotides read TGTGCCAGCAGCTCAGAGATCACTGAAGCTTTCTTT. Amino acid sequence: CASSSEITEAFF.

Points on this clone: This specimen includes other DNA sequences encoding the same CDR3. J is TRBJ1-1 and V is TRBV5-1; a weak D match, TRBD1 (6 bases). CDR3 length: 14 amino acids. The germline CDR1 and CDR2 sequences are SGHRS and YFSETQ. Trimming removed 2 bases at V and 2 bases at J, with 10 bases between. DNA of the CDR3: TGCGCCAGCAGCTTAGGGGGGGGCAACACTGAAGCTTTCTTT. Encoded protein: CASSLGGGNTEAFF.

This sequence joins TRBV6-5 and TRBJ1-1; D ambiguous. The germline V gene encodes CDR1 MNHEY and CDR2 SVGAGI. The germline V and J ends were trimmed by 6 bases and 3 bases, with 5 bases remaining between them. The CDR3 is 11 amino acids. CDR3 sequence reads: CASRYYTEAFF. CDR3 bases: TGTGCCAGCAGATATTACACTGAAGCTTTCTTT.

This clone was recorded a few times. The CDR3 DNA reads as TGTGCCAGCTCGTCGGGACAGGAGATGAACACTGAAGCTTTCTTT. This translates into CASSSGQEMNTEAFF. The chain carries TRBV18 and TRBJ1-1; 8 bases are shared with TRBD1. Trimming at V came to 6 bases and at J to 0 bases, leaving 6 bases not matched to a gene. Germline V lookup: CDR1 KGHSH, CDR2 LQKENI. The CDR3 has 15 residues.

The CDR3 loop reads CASSMVEDTQYF. The DNA for the CDR3 is TGTGCCAGTAGTATGGTTGAGGATACGCAGTATTTT. The chain uses TRBV19 and TRBJ2-3, with unresolved D. The CDR3 runs 12 residues. From germline, CDR1 is LNHDA and CDR2 SQIVND (reference sequence). V shed 3 bases and J shed 6 bases, with 7 bases lying between them. The whole variable domain, remainder taken from reference TRBV19 and TRBJ2-3, is DGGITQSPKYLFRKEGQNVTLSCEQNLNHDAMYWYRQDPGQGLRLIYYSQIVNDFQKGDIAEGYSVSREKKESFPLTVTSAQKNPTAFYLCASSMVEDTQYFGPGTRLTVL.

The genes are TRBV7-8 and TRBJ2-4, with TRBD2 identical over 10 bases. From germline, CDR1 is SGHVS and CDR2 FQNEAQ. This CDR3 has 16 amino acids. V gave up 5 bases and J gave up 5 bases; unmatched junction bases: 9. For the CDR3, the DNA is TGTGCCAGCAGCCCTAGGAAGCGGGGGGGCGAAAACATTCAGTACTTC. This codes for CASSPRKRGGENIQYF.

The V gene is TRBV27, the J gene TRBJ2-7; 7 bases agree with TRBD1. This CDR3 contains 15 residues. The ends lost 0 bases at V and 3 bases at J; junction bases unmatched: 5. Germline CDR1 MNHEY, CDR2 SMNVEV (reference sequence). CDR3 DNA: TGTGCCAGCAGTTTATCTTCAGGGGGAATCTACGAGCAGTACTTC. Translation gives CASSLSSGGIYEQYF.

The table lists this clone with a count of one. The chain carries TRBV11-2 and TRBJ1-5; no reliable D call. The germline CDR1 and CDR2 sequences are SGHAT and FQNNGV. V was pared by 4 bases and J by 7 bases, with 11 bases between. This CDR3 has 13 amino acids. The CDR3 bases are TGTGCCAGCAGCTGGGCCGAAGAGCAGCCCCAGCATTTT. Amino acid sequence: CASSWAEEQPQHF.

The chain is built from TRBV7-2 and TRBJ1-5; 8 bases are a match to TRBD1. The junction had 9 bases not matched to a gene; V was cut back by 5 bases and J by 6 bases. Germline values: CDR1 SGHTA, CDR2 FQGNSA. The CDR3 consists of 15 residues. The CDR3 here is CASSPDRGSRQPQHF. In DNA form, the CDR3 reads TGTGCCAGCAGCCCAGACAGGGGTTCCCGTCAGCCCCAGCATTTT. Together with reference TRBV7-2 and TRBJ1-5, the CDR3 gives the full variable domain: GAGVSQSPSNKVTEKGKDVELRCDPISGHTALYWYRQSLGQGLEFLIYFQGNSAPDKSGLPSDRFSAERTGGSVSTLTIQRTQQEDSAVYLCASSPDRGSRQPQHFGDGTRLSIL.

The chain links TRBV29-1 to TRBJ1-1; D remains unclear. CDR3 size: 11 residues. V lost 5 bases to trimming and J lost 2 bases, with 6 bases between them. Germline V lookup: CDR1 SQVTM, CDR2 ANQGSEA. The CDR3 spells CSVHLNTEAFF. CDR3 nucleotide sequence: TGCAGCGTTCACCTAAACACTGAAGCTTTCTTT.

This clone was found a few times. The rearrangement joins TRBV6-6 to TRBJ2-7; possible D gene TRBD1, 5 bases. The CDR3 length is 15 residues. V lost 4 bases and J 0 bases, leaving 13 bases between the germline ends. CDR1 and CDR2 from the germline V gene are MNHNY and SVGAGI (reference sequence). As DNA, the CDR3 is TGTGCCAGCAGTTGGACACCCTCGAGCTCCTACGAGCAGTACTTC. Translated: CASSWTPSSSYEQYF.

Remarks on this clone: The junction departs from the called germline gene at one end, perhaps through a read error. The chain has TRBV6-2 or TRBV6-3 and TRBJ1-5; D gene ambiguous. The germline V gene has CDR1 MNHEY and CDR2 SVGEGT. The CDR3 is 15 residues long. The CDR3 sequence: CASNYGSYESQPQHF. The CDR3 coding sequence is TGTGCCAGCAATTACGGCTCGTACGAGTCTCAGCCCCAGCATTTT.

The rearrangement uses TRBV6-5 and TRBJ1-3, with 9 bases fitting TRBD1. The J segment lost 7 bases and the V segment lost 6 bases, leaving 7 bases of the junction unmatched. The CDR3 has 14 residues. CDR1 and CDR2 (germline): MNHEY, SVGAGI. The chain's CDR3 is CASRGQGRGNTIYF. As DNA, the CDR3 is TGTGCCAGCAGGGGACAGGGCCGCGGGAACACCATATATTTT.

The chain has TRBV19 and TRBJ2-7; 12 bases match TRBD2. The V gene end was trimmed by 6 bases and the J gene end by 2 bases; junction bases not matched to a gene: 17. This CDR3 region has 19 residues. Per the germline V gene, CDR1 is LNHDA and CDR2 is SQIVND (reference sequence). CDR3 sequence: CASSRSTSGGSHVAYEQYF. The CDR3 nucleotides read TGTGCCAGTAGCCGGTCGACTAGCGGGGGATCTCATGTCGCCTACGAGCAGTACTTC.

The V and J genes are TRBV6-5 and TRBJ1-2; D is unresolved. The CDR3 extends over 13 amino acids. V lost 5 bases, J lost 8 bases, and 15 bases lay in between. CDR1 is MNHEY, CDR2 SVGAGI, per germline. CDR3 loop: CASSLGQPWGYTF. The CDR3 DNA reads TGTGCCAGCAGTCTCGGGCAGCCCTGGGGCTACACCTTC.